The 9 T cell receptor beta chains listed next were all sequenced from one sample in a study of technical replicates of blood from several donors. Libraries were prepared by immunoSEQ multiplex PCR; TCRdb keeps only in-frame clonotypes and omits some of them. In the table there are tens of thousands of clones, roughly 93% of which are singletons. Sequencing was performed on T cells isolated from PBMCs. The receptor set was obtained from a human donor in good health.

The genes are TRBV5-6 and TRBJ2-1; 10 bases are a match to TRBD1. Losses at the gene ends were 4 bases for V and 8 bases for J; bases not matched to a gene: 12. CDR1 is SGHDT, CDR2 YYEEEE, per germline. The CDR3 sequence is 16 residues long. The CDR3 DNA follows: TGTGCCAGCAGCGCTGCCGGGACAGGGGATGTAGATGAGCAGTTCTTC. Protein product: CASSAAGTGDVDEQFF.

V and J are TRBV28 and TRBJ2-7, with a possible D match to TRBD1 (6 bases). The CDR3 has 14 amino acids. Germline V gene lookup returns CDR1 MDHEN and CDR2 SYDVKM. V gave up 4 bases and J gave up 5 bases, with 15 bases separating them. DNA for the CDR3: TGTGCCAGCAGTTCTCCGGACAGTTCCCACGAGCAGTACTTC. It yields the protein CASSSPDSSHEQYF.

The chain links TRBV5-4 to TRBJ2-2; D gene uncertain. Germline assignment: CDR1 SGHNT and CDR2 YYREEE (reference sequence). This CDR3 is built from 14 residues. Trimming took 0 bases from V and 11 from J, leaving 14 bases between them. The CDR3 DNA follows: TGTGCCAGCAGCTTGGCGGGTGGTTCTCTTGAGCTGTTTTTT. It codes for CASSLAGGSLELFF.

This chain links TRBV4-2 with TRBJ2-5; 9 nucleotides match TRBD1. The CDR3 loop spans 15 amino acids. Looked up from germline, CDR1 is LGHNA and CDR2 is YNFKEQ. Trimming took 4 bases from V and 5 from J; bases not matched to a gene: 8. As DNA, the CDR3 is TGTGCCAGCAGCCTCGATGGACAGGGGAGCGAGACCCAGTACTTC. This encodes CASSLDGQGSETQYF.

This sequence joins TRBV7-9 and TRBJ2-7, with no clear D. The germline CDR1 and CDR2 sequences are SEHNR and FQNEAQ (reference sequence). Trimming removed 5 bases from V and 4 bases from J, with 6 bases in between. This CDR3 spans 11 amino acids. The CDR3 DNA follows: TGTGCCAGCAGCGTTACATACGAGCAGTACTTC. Translating gives CASSVTYEQYF.

CDR3 nucleotides: TGTGCCAGCGTTCGACAGGGCTCAAATGAAAAACTGTTTTTT. This encodes CASVRQGSNEKLFF. V is TRBV2 and J is TRBJ1-4; 7 bases align to TRBD1. The CDR3 extends over 14 amino acids. Germline CDR1 SNHLY, CDR2 FYNNEI. Trimming at V came to 8 bases and at J to 5 bases, leaving 8 bases not matched to a gene. The full variable domain, with the rest looked up from reference TRBV2 and TRBJ1-4, is EPEVTQTPSHQVTQMGQEVILRCVPISNHLYFYWYRQILGQKVEFLVSFYNNEISEKSEIFDDQFSVERPDGSNFTLKIRSTKLEDSAMYFCASVRQGSNEKLFFGSGTQLSVL.

This rearrangement joins TRBV30 to TRBJ1-6; 8 bases are shared with TRBD1. CDR1 is GTSNPN and CDR2 is SVGIG in the germline V gene (reference sequence). This CDR3 spans 13 amino acids. Trimming removed 2 bases from V and 10 bases from J; junction bases left unmatched: 4. For the CDR3, the DNA is TGTGCCTGGAGTAACCAGGGGGCCTCACCCCTCCACTTT. It specifies CAWSNQGASPLHF.

The chain combines TRBV28 with TRBJ1-1; D is ambiguous. This CDR3 spans 12 amino acids. V was clipped by 6 bases and J by 8 bases, with 13 bases between them. The germline gives CDR1 MDHEN, CDR2 SYDVKM. CDR3 loop: CASRVSRREAFF. CDR3 in DNA: TGTGCCAGCAGAGTTAGCCGGAGAGAAGCTTTCTTT.

This clone came up once. V and J are TRBV2 and TRBJ1-1, with 7 positions matching TRBD1. J lost 2 bases, V lost 5 bases, and 8 bases had no gene match. In germline, CDR1 is SNHLY, CDR2 FYNNEI. The CDR3 totals 15 residues. The CDR3 region is CASSLTQGGNTEAFF. In nucleotides, the CDR3 is TGTGCCAGCAGTCTTACGCAGGGGGGTAACACTGAAGCTTTCTTT.